This T cell receptor beta chain was documented in a study of T cell repertoires in ileal Crohn's disease. Clones were read by immunoSEQ multiplex PCR, and TCRdb kept only the in-frame ones, dropping some. The sample holds about 8,400 clones, around 82% seen once. Input material: ileal tissue. This sequence was found in an adult with Crohn's disease.

The CDR3 here is CSVQSGGNTGELFF. CDR3 coding DNA: TGCAGCGTTCAAAGCGGGGGGAACACCGGGGAGCTGTTTTTT. V usage is TRBV29-1 and J usage is TRBJ2-2, with 8 bases lining up with TRBD2. Germline V gene data show CDR1 as SQVTM and CDR2 as ANQGSEA. This CDR3 has 14 residues. Trimming took 5 bases from V and 1 from J; bases not matched to a gene: 3.